A selection of T cell receptor beta chains follows, all from one sample in a study of blood T cells in healthy people across ages. TCRdb recomputed calls from the 5' RACE reads with MiXCR, one row per CDR3 protein. The table shows 700,000 or so distinct CDR3 sequences, with about 20% occurring only once. Sequencing used blood. All receptors derive from a man aged 70-80 years in good health. The CDR3 runs from the conserved cysteine through the conserved F or W. A D gene is named only where the DNA matches it firmly. For some rows the clone size is stated as once, few or many, or as a class when expanded; others skip it.

clone size	D gene	V gene	J gene	CDR3 DNA	CDR3 protein
.	TRBD1	TRBV4-3	TRBJ1-2	TGCGCCAGCAGCCAAGGGGAAGGGGGCAACGCTAACTATGGCTACACCTTC	CASSQGEGGNANYGYTF
.	.	TRBV4-3	TRBJ2-3	TGCGCCAGCAGCCAAGATAAAGGGACAATACCCCGTCCGCAGTATTTT	CASSQDKGTIPRPQYF
few	.	TRBV4-1	TRBJ2-6	TGCGCCAGCAGCCATCATGTGGTGGGGGCTGGGGCCAACGTCCTGACTTTC	CASSHHVVGAGANVLTF
few	.	TRBV28	TRBJ1-3	TGTGCCAGCACCCCGGGGGACAACTCTGGAAACACCATATATTTT	CASTPGDNSGNTIYF
.	.	TRBV7-7	TRBJ2-2	TGTACCAGCAGCCGTGACAGATACGCGAACACCGGGGAGCTGTTTTTT	CTSSRDRYANTGELFF
few	TRBD1	TRBV6-5	TRBJ1-1	TGTGCCAGCAGTGGTTGGGGAAACAGGGGGACTGAAGCTTTCTTT	CASSGWGNRGTEAFF
few	TRBD1	TRBV12-3/TRBV12-4	TRBJ1-4	TGTGCCAGCACCCCAACCGGGACAGCTGTAAAACTGTTTTTT	CASTPTGTAVKLFF
few	.	TRBV6-6	TRBJ1-1	TGTGCCAGCAGCCTTACAGGCGAGAGGGGCACTGAAGCTTTCTTT	CASSLTGERGTEAFF
few	TRBD1	TRBV20-1	TRBJ1-2	TGCATGGCCGGACAGGGCGGTGATGGCTACACCTTC	CMAGQGGDGYTF
.	TRBD1	TRBV6-1	TRBJ2-7	TGTGCCAGCAGGGACAGGGGGATCTACGAGCAGTACTTC	CASRDRGIYEQYF
few	.	TRBV5-1	TRBJ1-2	TGCGCCAGCAGCTTTGAGGGCGGCAGGGGCTACACCTTC	CASSFEGGRGYTF
few	.	TRBV20-1	TRBJ1-2	TGCAGTGCTGGTGACTATGGCTACACCTTC	CSAGDYGYTF
.	TRBD1	TRBV7-9	TRBJ1-4	TGTGCCAGCGGAACAGGGGACCCTGCAACTAATGAAAAACTGTTTTTT	CASGTGDPATNEKLFF
few	TRBD1	TRBV12-3/TRBV12-4	TRBJ2-7	TGTGCCAGCAGTGCGACAGGGCGCTACTACGAGCAGTACTTC	CASSATGRYYEQYF
.	.	TRBV12-3/TRBV12-4	TRBJ2-5	TGTGCCAGCAGTTTACAGGGACCGGGGCAAACCCAGTACTTC	CASSLQGPGQTQYF
few	.	TRBV20-1	TRBJ2-3	TGCAGTGCTAGATGGGAACTTCGAGATACGCAGTATTTT	CSARWELRDTQYF
.	.	TRBV3-1	TRBJ2-5	TGTGCCAGCAGCCAAGATAGTCTAGCTGACGAAGAGACCCAGTACTTC	CASSQDSLADEETQYF
few	.	TRBV20-1	TRBJ2-3	TGCAGTGCTAGAAAACAGGGAGGCAGCACAGATACGCAGTATTTT	CSARKQGGSTDTQYF
.	.	TRBV29-1	TRBJ1-2	TGCAGCGTTGAGCGGGGGGCGGCAAACTATGGCTACACCTTC	CSVERGAANYGYTF
few	TRBD1	TRBV20-1	TRBJ1-4	TGCAGTGCAACGACAGGGCCTAATGAAAAACTGTTTTTT	CSATTGPNEKLFF
few	.	TRBV12-5	TRBJ1-2	TGTGCTAGTGGTCGGGACGGTGTCAACTATGGCTACACCTTC	CASGRDGVNYGYTF
many	TRBD2	TRBV6-6	TRBJ2-2	TGTGCCAGCAGTCCACGGACTAGCCGAAACACCGGGGAGCTGTTTTTT	CASSPRTSRNTGELFF
many	.	TRBV12-3/TRBV12-4	TRBJ2-1	TGCGCCAGCAGCTTGGTTCAGGGCTCCTACAATGAGCAGTTCTTC	CASSLVQGSYNEQFF
.	TRBD1	TRBV5-1	TRBJ1-2	TGCGCCAGCAGCACGGACAGGGCTCCCTATGGCTACACCTTC	CASSTDRAPYGYTF
.	TRBD1	TRBV27	TRBJ2-7	TGTGCCAGCAGCCGCGGACAGGATCGGGAGCAGTACTTC	CASSRGQDREQYF
.	.	TRBV25-1	TRBJ2-3	TGTGCCAGGACACGTCCAGATACGAAGTATTTT	CARTRPDTKYF
.	TRBD1	TRBV7-2	TRBJ2-2	TGTGCCAGCAGCCGGGACAGGGGTGTAACCGGGGAGCTGTTTTTT	CASSRDRGVTGELFF
.	.	TRBV27	TRBJ1-1	TGTGCCAGCTCCCCCCTTCACGGGGGGACTGAAGCTTTCTTT	CASSPLHGGTEAFF
.	TRBD1	TRBV20-1	TRBJ1-2	TGCAGTGCTAGAGAATGGGACAGGGCGGATCATGGCTACACCTTC	CSAREWDRADHGYTF
.	.	TRBV10-3	TRBJ2-3	TGTGCCATCAGTGAAGACAGTAGCACAGATACGCAGTATTTT	CAISEDSSTDTQYF
few	.	TRBV3-1	TRBJ2-5	TGTGCCAGCAGCCAAGAGGTGATACAAGAGACCCAGTACTTC	CASSQEVIQETQYF
few	.	TRBV6-4	TRBJ1-1	TGTGCCAGTAAACAGGGTCCGATGAACACTGAAGCTTTCTTT	CASKQGPMNTEAFF
few	.	TRBV11-2	TRBJ2-7	TGTGCCAGCAGCCGAACCTGGAACGAGCAGTACTTC	CASSRTWNEQYF
.	.	TRBV11-2	TRBJ2-1	TGTGCCAGCAGCGCCGGGACGGCCGGGCCATACAATGAGCAGTTCTTC	CASSAGTAGPYNEQFF
few	.	TRBV12-3/TRBV12-4	TRBJ1-1	TGTGCCAGCGGGATCTTTTTGGGCACTGAAGCTTTCTTT	CASGIFLGTEAFF
few	TRBD2	TRBV5-5	TRBJ2-5	TGTGCCAGCAGCTTTGTTGGCGGGAGCCCCCTGGGAGAGACCCAGTACTTC	CASSFVGGSPLGETQYF
many	.	TRBV29-1	TRBJ1-4	TGCAGCGTTGAAGGTAGCGGCGGGGATGAAAAACTGTTTTTT	CSVEGSGGDEKLFF
many	.	TRBV24-1	TRBJ2-1	TGTGCCACCGAAAATATCAACAATGAGCAGTTCTTC	CATENINNEQFF
.	.	TRBV12-3/TRBV12-4	TRBJ2-3	TGTGCCAGCAGTTTCGTGCAGGGACGCGGCAGTACGTATTTT	CASSFVQGRGSTYF
few	.	TRBV18	TRBJ2-3	TGTGCCAGCTCGCCCTCACCGGGACGGAGCACAGATACGCAGTATTTT	CASSPSPGRSTDTQYF
.	.	TRBV7-2	TRBJ1-4	TGTGCCAGCAGCTTAGTGTCCCTATACCGGGCCACGGAGGAAAAACTGTTTTTT	CASSLVSLYRATEEKLFF
few	.	TRBV15	TRBJ1-4	TGTGCCACCAGCATACAGACAACTAATGAAAAACTGTTTTTT	CATSIQTTNEKLFF
.	.	TRBV20-1	TRBJ1-1	TGCAGTGCAAACCGGGGTGTTGAAGCTTTCTTT	CSANRGVEAFF